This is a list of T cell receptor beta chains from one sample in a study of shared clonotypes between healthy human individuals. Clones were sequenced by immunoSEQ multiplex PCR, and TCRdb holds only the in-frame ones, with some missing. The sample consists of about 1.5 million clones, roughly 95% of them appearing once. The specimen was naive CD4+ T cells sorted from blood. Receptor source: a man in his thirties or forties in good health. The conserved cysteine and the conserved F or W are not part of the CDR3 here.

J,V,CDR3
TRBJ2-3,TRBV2,ASSSRVSTDTQY
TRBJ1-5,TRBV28,ASSLGTGLGGNQPQH
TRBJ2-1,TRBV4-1,ASSQDVSLVGRGSEQF
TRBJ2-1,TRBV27,ASSLSKGWSRGLGGRGTDEQF
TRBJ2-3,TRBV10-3,AISLLAGAGTDTQY
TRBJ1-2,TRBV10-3,ATSSGRADYGYT
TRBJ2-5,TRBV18,ASSPPSPETQY
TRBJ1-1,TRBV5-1,ASSLTRTGSSTEAF
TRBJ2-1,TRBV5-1,ASSPQPNNEQF
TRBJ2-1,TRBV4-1,ASSQTGLAAYNEQF
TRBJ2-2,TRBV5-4,ASSSIPGTYNTGELF
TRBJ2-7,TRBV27,ASSRGAGYEQY
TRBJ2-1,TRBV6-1,ASRIAGTQQF
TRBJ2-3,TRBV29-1,SVSAGVTDTQY
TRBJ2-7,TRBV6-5,ASRDRDRSYEQY
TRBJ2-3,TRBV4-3,ASRNRVTDTQY
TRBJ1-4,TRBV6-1,ASSRTGGKNEKLF
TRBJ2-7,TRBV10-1,ASSEGISYEQY
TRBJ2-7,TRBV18,ASSSPADRVRYEQY
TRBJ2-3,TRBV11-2,ASSSPVGVADTQY
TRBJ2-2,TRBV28,ASSFTLGELF
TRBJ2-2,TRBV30,AWSASATSRVAGELF
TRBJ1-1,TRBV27,ASSPIPGQGLILPRSRAF
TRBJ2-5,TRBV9,ASSVAGQETQY
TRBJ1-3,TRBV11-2,ASSQWTGTGVAIY
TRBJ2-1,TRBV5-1,ASSLANDIGDEQF
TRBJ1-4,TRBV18,ASSPRTGDEKLF
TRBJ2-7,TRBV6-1,ASSDSSDYGQY
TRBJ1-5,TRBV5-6,ASSWGTGDQPQH
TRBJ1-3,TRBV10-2,ASSEDRGPSGNTIY
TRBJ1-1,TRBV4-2,ASSPRSPANTEAF
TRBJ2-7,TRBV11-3,ASSLKGPPAEQY
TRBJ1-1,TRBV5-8,ASSFEGLTEAF
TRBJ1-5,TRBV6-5,ASSNGGTSQH
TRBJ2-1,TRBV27,ASSQIAGFDNEQF
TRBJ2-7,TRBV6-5,ASTTLTRTYEQY
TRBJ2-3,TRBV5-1,ASSSGLAGGAQNTDTQY
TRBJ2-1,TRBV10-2,ASSAGTSGYNEQF
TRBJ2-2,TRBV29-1,SVGNYNGGELF
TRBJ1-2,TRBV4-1,ASSLRLSTTNYGYT
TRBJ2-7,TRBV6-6,ASSYSGRASYEQY
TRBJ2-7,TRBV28,ASREPGQVFHEQY
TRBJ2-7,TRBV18,ASSRDRSYEQY
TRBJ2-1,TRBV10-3,AISSLQEGDYSYNEQF
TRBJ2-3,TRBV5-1,ASSLADRTDTQY
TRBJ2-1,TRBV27,ASSLAGATYNEQF
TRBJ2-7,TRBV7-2,ASSLRGGRTGTYEQY